This TCR beta chain came from a study of Graves' ophthalmopathy and Graves' hyperthyroidism. General study points: Sensitivity reached 70% to 71% and specificity approximately 72% when the model predicted ophthalmopathy progression.

As the template, RNA transcripts were used to amplify TCR beta CDR3 regions. Second-round multiplex PCR came after first-round RT-PCR with HTBI primers. TCRdb independently ran MiXCR on the multiplex PCR reads; one entry per CDR3 protein. The table has 350,000 to 450,000 distinct CDR3 sequences, roughly 18% seen once. Excluded: other autoimmune disease, uncontrolled infection, pregnancy or lactation. PBMCs stemmed from roughly 9.7 ml of fresh peripheral blood. This clonotype was detected ten times or more. Its target is unknown. The CDR3 has 18 amino acids. The V gene lost 1 base and the J gene lost 2 bases, with 18 bases spanning the gap. Germline loops: CDR1 MDHEN, CDR2 SYDVKM.

The TCR sequence derives from a young woman with Graves' ophthalmopathy. The sequenced material came from peripheral blood. The chain employs TRBV28 and TRBJ1-3, with D possibly TRBD1 on 6 matching bases. Here the CDR3 reads CASSLYTGPGTTGNTIYF. In DNA, the CDR3 is TGTGCCAGCAGTTTATACACGGGCCCAGGGACAACTGGAAACACCATATATTTT.